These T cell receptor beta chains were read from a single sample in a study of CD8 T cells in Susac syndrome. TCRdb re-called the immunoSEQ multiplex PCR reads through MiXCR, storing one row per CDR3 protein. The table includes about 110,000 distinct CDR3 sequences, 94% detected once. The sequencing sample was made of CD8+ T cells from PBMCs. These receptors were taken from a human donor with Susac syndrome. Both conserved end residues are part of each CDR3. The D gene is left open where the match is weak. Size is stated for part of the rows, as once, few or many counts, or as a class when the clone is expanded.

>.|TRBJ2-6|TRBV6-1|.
CASSELAGANVLTF
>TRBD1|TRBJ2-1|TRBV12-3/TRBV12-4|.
CASSSTGDEQFF
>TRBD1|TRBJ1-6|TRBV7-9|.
CASSPRQGNYSPLHF
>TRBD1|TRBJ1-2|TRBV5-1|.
CASSGAGTGVLNGYTF
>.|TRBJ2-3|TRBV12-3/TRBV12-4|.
CASSPGGTGLSTDTQYF
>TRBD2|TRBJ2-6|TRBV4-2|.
CASSPSGGSGANVLTF
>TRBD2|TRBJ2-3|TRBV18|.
CASSRSSGAGDTQYF
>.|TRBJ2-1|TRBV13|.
CASSSLPLEVDGSNEQFF
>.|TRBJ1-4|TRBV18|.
CASGGVPTNEKLFF
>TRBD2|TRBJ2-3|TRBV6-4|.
CASSEGGGGTDTQYF
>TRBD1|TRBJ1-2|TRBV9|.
CASSVTHRGHPNYGYTF
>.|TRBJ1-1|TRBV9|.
CASEPRASGAFF
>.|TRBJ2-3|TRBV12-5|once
CASGLARGWTDTQYF
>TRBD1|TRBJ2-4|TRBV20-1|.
CSARKGANPDGVAKNIQYF
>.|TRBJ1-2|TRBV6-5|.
CASRKLDNYGYTF
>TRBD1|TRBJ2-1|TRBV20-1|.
CSASSRQGRGYEQFF
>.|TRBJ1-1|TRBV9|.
CASSVEPANTEAFF
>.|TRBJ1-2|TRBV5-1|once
CASSSLVGNYGYTF
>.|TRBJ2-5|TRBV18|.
CASSTGDRIQETQYF
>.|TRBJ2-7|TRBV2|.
CASSEGIGGSYEQYF
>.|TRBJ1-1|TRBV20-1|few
CSVQQGSEAFF
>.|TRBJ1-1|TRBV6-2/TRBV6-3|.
CASSYSAGLDRGTEPNTEAFF
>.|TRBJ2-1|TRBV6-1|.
CASSEQGSYNEQFF
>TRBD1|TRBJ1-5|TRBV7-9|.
CASSGQGQNQPQHF
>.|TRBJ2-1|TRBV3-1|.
CASSFSGNEQFF